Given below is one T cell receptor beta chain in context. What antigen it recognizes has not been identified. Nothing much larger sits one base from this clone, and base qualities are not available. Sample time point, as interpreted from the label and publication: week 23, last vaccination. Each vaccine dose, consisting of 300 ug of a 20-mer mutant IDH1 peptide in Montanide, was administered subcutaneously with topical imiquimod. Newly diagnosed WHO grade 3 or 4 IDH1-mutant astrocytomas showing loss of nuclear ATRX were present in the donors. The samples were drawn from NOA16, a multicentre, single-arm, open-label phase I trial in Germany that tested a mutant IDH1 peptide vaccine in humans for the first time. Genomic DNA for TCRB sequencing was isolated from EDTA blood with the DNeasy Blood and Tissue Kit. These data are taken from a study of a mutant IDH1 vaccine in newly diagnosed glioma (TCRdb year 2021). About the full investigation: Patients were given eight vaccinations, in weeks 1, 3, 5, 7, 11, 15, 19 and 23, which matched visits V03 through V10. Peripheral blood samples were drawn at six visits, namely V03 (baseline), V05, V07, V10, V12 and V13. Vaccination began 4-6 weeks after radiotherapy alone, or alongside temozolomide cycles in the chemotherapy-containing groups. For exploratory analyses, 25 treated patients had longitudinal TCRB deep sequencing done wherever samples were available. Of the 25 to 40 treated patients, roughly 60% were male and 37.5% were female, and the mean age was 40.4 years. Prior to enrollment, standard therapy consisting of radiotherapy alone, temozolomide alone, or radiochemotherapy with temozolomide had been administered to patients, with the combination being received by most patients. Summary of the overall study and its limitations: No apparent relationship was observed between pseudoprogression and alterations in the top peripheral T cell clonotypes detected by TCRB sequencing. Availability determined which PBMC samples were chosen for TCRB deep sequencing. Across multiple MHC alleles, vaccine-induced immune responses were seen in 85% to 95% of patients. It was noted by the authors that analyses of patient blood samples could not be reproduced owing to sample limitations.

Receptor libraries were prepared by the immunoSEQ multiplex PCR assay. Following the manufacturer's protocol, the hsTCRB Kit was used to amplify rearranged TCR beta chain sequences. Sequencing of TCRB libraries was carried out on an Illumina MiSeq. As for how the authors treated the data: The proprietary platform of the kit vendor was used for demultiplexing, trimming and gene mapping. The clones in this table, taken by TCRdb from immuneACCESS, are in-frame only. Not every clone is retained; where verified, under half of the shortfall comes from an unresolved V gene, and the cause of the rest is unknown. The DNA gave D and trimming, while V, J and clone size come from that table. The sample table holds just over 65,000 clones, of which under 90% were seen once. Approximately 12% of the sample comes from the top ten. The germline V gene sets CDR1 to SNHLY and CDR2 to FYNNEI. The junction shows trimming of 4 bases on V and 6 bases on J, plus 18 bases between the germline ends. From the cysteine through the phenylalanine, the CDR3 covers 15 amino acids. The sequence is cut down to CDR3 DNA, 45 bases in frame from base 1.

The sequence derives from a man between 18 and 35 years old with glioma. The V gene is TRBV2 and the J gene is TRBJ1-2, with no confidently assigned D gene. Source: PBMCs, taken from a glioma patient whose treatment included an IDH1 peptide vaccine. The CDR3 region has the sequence CASSGPLDVRDGYTF. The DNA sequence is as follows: TGTGCCAGCAGTGGCCCATTGGATGTCAGAGATGGCTACACCTTC.